This entry features one T cell receptor beta chain sequence. What it binds is unknown. The sample originates from a study of cytomegalovirus exposure and HLA in healthy donors. Study outcomes and limitations: Across donors, sequencing depth was assumed by presence/absence analyses to be roughly uniform. TCR beta sequences reportedly predicted most subjects' HLA-A and HLA-B alleles accurately. Most TCR sequences were seen very rarely across donors, but some public TCRs occurred in many. The authors later found TCR association rates varying by HLA locus, with DRB1 most and HLA-C fewest.

Use of 60 Vbeta and 13 Jbeta primers characterized the PCR. The protocol was immunoSEQ multiplex PCR, while the TCRdb copy is restricted to in-frame clones and leaves out a portion. The table records 100,000 to 150,000 clones, about 16% of them present only once. The V gene's germline CDR1 is SGHRS and CDR2 YFSETQ. Trimming at V came to 5 bases and at J to 0 bases, leaving 6 bases not matched to a gene. The CDR3 runs 15 residues. Source material: PBMCs. This chain joins TRBV5-1 and TRBJ2-3, with 7 bases matching TRBD2. This TCR derives from a woman aged 18-29 years in good health and CMV-seronegative. CDR3 sequence reads: CASSRSGTSTDTQYF. The CDR3 nucleotides are TGCGCCAGCAGTCGAAGCGGGACTAGCACAGATACGCAGTATTTT. The whole variable domain, remainder taken from reference TRBV5-1 and TRBJ2-3, is KAGVTQTPRYLIKTRGQQVTLSCSPISGHRSVSWYQQTPGQGLQFLFEYFSETQRNKGNFPGRFSGRQFSNSRSEMNVSTLELGDSALYLCASSRSGTSTDTQYFGPGTRLTVL.